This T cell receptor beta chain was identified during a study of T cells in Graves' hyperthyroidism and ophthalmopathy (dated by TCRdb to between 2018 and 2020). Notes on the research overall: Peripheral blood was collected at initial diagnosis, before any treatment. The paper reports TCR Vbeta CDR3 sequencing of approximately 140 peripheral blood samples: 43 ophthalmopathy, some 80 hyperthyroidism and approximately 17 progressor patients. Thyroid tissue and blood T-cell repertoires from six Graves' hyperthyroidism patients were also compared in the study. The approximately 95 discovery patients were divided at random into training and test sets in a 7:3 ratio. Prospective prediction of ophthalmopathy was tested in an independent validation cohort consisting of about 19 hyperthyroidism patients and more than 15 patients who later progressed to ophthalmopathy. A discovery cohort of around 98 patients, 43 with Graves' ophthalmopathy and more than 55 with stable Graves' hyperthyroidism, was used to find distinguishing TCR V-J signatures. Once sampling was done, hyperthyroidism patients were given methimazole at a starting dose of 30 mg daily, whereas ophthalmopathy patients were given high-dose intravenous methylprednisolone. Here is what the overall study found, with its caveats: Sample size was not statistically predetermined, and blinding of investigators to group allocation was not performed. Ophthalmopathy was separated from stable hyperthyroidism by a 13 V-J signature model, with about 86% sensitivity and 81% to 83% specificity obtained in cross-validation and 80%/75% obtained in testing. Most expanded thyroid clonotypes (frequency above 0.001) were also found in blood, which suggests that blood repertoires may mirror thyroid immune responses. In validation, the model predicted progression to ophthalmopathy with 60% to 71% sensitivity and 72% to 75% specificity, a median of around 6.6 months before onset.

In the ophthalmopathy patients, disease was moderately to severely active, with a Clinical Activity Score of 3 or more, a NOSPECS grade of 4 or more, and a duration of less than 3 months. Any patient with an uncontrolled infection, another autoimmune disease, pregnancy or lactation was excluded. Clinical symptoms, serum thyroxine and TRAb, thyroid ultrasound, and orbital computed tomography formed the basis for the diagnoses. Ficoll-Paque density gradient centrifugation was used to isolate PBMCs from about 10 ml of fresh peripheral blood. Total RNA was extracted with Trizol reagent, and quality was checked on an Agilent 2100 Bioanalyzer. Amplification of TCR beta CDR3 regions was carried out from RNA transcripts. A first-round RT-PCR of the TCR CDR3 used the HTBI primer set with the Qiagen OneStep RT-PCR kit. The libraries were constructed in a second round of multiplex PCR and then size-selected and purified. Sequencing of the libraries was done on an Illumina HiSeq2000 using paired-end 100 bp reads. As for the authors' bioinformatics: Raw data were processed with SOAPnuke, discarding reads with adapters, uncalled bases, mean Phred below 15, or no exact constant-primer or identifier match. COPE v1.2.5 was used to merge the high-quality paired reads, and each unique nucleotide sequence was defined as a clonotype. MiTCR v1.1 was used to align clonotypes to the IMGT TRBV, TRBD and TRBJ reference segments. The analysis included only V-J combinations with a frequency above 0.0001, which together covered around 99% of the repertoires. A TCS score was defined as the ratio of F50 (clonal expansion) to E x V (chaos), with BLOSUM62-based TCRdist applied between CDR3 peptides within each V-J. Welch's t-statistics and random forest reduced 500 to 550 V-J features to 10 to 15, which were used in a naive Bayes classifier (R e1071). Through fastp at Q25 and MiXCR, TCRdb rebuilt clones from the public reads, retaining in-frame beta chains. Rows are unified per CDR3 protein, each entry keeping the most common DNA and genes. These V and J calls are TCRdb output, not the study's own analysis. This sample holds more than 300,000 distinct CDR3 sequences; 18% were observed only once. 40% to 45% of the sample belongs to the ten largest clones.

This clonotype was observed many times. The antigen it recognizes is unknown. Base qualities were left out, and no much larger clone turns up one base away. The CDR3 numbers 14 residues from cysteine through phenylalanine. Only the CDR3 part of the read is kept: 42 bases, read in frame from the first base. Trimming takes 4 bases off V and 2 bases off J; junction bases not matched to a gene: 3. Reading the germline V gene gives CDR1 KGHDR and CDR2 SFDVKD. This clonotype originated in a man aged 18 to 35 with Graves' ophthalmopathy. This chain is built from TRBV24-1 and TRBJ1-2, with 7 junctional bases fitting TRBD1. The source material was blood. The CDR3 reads CATSDLDRNYGYTF. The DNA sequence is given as TGTGCCACCAGTGACCTGGACAGGAACTATGGCTACACCTTC.